The 22 T cell receptor beta chains given below trace back to one sample, sequenced in a study of Tregs in tolerant kidney transplant recipients (dated by TCRdb to 2018 to 2020). The library was prepared using the immunoSEQ multiplex PCR assay. As stored in TCRdb, this immuneACCESS dataset retains in-frame rearrangements with V and J assigned. A fraction of the clones does not appear; measured against another copy, unresolved V genes explain less than half of the discrepancy, and the remainder lacks a known reason. The sample records 55,000 to 80,000 clones, roughly 98% of which are singletons. 0.34% of the sample comes from the top ten. What this sample's time point label stands for: blood sample drawn before combined kidney and bone marrow transplant. The sequencing used Tregs from blood, collected before the transplant. These receptors were collected from a human donor who received a combined kidney and bone marrow transplant.

The V call is TRBV6-6, the J call TRBJ2-7, with 9 positions matching TRBD1. Germline trimming cut 2 bases from V and 4 bases from J; bases unmatched to any gene: 3. Germline V lookup: CDR1 MNHNY, CDR2 SVGAGI (reference sequence). This CDR3 comprises 14 residues. CDR3 loop: CASSYPGQGYEQYF. The CDR3 DNA reads as TGTGCCAGCAGTTACCCGGGACAGGGTTACGAGCAGTACTTC.

This clone was counted once. The chain links TRBV19 to TRBJ2-6; TRBD1 might be the D (6 bases). The germline gives CDR1 LNHDA, CDR2 SQIVND (reference sequence). V lost 5 bases, J lost 1 base, and 9 bases lay in between. The CDR3 consists of 15 residues. CDR3 DNA: TGTGCCAGTAGTTTACAGGGATCTGGGGCCAACGTCCTGACTTTC. The encoded protein is CASSLQGSGANVLTF.

This clone was observed a single time. This chain links TRBV30 with TRBJ1-3, with D possibly TRBD1 on 5 matching bases. Germline CDR1 GTSNPN, CDR2 SVGIG (reference sequence). The V gene lost 4 bases and the J gene lost 0 bases, with 19 bases spanning the gap. The CDR3 spans 17 residues. The DNA of the CDR3 is TGTGCCTGGAAAAGGGCAGGGAGGGGCGCCTCTGGAAACACCATATATTTT. The encoded protein is CAWKRAGRGASGNTIYF. Full variable domain (rest looked up from reference TRBV30 and TRBJ1-3): SQTIHQWPATLVQPVGSPLSLECTVEGTSNPNLYWYRQAAGRGLQLLFYSVGIGQISSEVPQNLSASRPQDRQFILSSKKLLLSDSGFYLCAWKRAGRGASGNTIYFGEGSWLTVV.

The chain is built from TRBV5-4 and TRBJ2-3, with 9 nucleotides matching TRBD1. Germline loops: CDR1 SGHNT, CDR2 YYREEE (reference sequence). CDR3 size: 15 residues. Unmatched junction bases numbered 8, after V lost 4 bases and J lost 5 bases. The CDR3 DNA is TGTGCCAGCAGCGTCGGTGGACAGGGGATAGATACGCAGTATTTT. It is translated as CASSVGGQGIDTQYF.

This clone was seen only once. The gene calls are TRBV11-3 and TRBJ2-1; 12 nucleotides match TRBD2. The CDR3 length is 14 residues. Germline-derived CDR1 and CDR2 are SGHNT and YENEEA. With 5 bases clipped from V and 10 bases from J, the junction kept 6 bases outside the gene matches. CDR3 coding DNA: TGTGCCAGCAGCCCGGGACTAGCGGGTGAGGAGCAGTTCTTC. Translating it yields CASSPGLAGEEQFF.

This clone turned up a few times. V gene TRBV5-1 combines with J gene TRBJ2-7; D is unresolved. Per germline, CDR1 SGHRS and CDR2 YFSETQ. The ends were cut back, 0 bases at V and 0 bases at J, with 13 bases in the middle. This CDR3 is built from 16 residues. CDR3 bases: TGCGCCAGCAGCTTGGCGGTCGGAACTAACTCCTACGAGCAGTACTTC. This gives the protein CASSLAVGTNSYEQYF.

V gene TRBV30 combines with J gene TRBJ1-4; no reliable D call. Trimming stripped 0 bases from V and 0 bases from J, with 20 bases between. The CDR3 is made up of 19 amino acids. CDR1 is GTSNPN and CDR2 is SVGIG in the germline V gene (reference sequence). The CDR3 loop is CAWSVFLGGGLATNEKLFF. As DNA, the CDR3 is TGTGCCTGGAGTGTGTTTTTGGGTGGAGGACTCGCAACTAATGAAAAACTGTTTTTT.

This chain connects TRBV4-1 to TRBJ2-5, with D hard to call. Germline CDR1 is MGHRA and CDR2 is YSYEKL. The V gene lost 1 base and the J gene lost 4 bases, with 13 bases spanning the gap. This CDR3 contains 15 residues. The CDR3 spells CASSQVHALGETQYF. The DNA of the CDR3 is TGCGCCAGCAGCCAAGTACACGCCCTAGGAGAGACCCAGTACTTC.

This chain uses TRBV5-1 with TRBJ1-2; D gene ambiguous. The CDR3 consists of 14 residues. The V gene's germline CDR1 is SGHRS and CDR2 YFSETQ. V was cut by 0 bases and J by 3 bases, with 9 bases left in between. CDR3 in DNA: TGCGCCAGCAGCTTGGGAGCCGTTTACTATGGCTACACCTTC. As protein: CASSLGAVYYGYTF.

The chain links TRBV27 to TRBJ1-2; 9 bases match TRBD1. The V gene end was trimmed by 7 bases and the J gene end by 5 bases; junction bases not matched to a gene: 14. CDR1 and CDR2 from the germline V gene are MNHEY and SMNVEV (reference sequence). This CDR3 region has 16 residues. In nucleotides, the CDR3 is TGTGCCAGCACTTATACGTCGGACAGGGGAAGGTATGGCTACACCTTC. This translates into CASTYTSDRGRYGYTF.

The V call is TRBV5-1, the J call TRBJ2-6; D unresolved. CDR1 and CDR2 from the germline V gene are SGHRS and YFSETQ. CDR3 length: 13 residues. Trimming took off 0 bases at V and 6 bases at J, with 4 bases between the two ends. The CDR3, as DNA: TGCGCCAGCAGCTTGGGAGAGGCCAACGTCCTGACTTTC. Translating gives CASSLGEANVLTF.

The genes are TRBV28 and TRBJ2-7; 7 nucleotides align to TRBD2. Germline V gives CDR1 MDHEN, CDR2 SYDVKM. The CDR3 is 14 amino acids. With 7 bases clipped from V and 4 bases from J, the junction kept 10 bases outside the gene matches. CDR3 DNA: TGTGCCAGCACCAAAGACACGGGGGGTTACGAGCAGTACTTC. Encoded protein: CASTKDTGGYEQYF.

The CDR3 region has the DNA TGTGCCAGCAGTACGACCGGGACTAGCCCAACAGATACGCAGTATTTT. Protein: CASSTTGTSPTDTQYF. The chain is built from TRBV11-3 and TRBJ2-3; 9 nucleotides match TRBD2. Per germline, CDR1 SGHNT and CDR2 YENEEA. The V gene end was trimmed by 6 bases and the J gene end by 3 bases; junction bases not matched to a gene: 10. The CDR3 has 16 amino acids.

This chain uses TRBV5-1 with TRBJ2-4; a weak D match, TRBD1 (6 bases). This CDR3 has 14 amino acids. Germline V CDR1 and CDR2: SGHRS, YFSETQ. V was trimmed by 0 bases and J by 8 bases, leaving 12 bases between them. The CDR3 bases are TGCGCCAGCAGCTTGGAGGGGGTAGTAGACATTCAGTACTTC. Its protein product is CASSLEGVVDIQYF. Full variable domain (missing parts from reference TRBV5-1 and TRBJ2-4): KAGVTQTPRYLIKTRGQQVTLSCSPISGHRSVSWYQQTPGQGLQFLFEYFSETQRNKGNFPGRFSGRQFSNSRSEMNVSTLELGDSALYLCASSLEGVVDIQYFGAGTRLSVL.

The chain recombines TRBV29-1 with TRBJ2-1, with TRBD1 identical over 10 bases. Germline CDR1 reads SQVTM; CDR2 reads ANQGSEA. J gave up 3 bases and V 3 bases, and 8 bases lay outside the gene matches. This CDR3 spans 16 amino acids. This chain's CDR3 is CSVEQTGTGVYNEQFF. The CDR3 DNA follows: TGCAGCGTTGAGCAAACCGGGACAGGGGTCTACAATGAGCAGTTCTTC.

The chain links TRBV28 to TRBJ1-2; the match to TRBD1 covers 9 bases. Trimming removed 3 bases from V and 7 bases from J; junction bases left unmatched: 3. Germline V CDR1 and CDR2: MDHEN, SYDVKM. The CDR3 is made up of 13 amino acids. The CDR3 DNA is TGTGCCAGCAGTTTCCGGACAGGGGTTGGCTACACCTTC. Translating it yields CASSFRTGVGYTF.

This chain links TRBV14 with TRBJ2-5; 12 bases align to TRBD2. Losses at the gene ends were 1 base for V and 4 bases for J; bases not matched to a gene: 10. This CDR3 contains 18 residues. CDR1 is SGHDN and CDR2 is FVKESK in the germline V gene. The CDR3: CASSQARLAGGAGETQYF. The CDR3 coding sequence is TGTGCCAGCAGCCAAGCCCGCCTAGCGGGAGGGGCTGGAGAGACCCAGTACTTC. The full variable domain, in which reference TRBV14 and TRBJ2-5 provide the parts outside the CDR3, is EAGVTQFPSHSVIEKGQTVTLRCDPISGHDNLYWYRRVMGKEIKFLLHFVKESKQDESGMPNNRFLAERTGGTYSTLKVQPAELEDSGVYFCASSQARLAGGAGETQYFGPGTRLLVL.

The V gene is TRBV27, the J gene TRBJ1-3; 7 bases match TRBD1. Germline CDR1 is MNHEY and CDR2 is SMNVEV (reference sequence). The J segment lost 4 bases and the V segment lost 5 bases, leaving 8 bases of the junction unmatched. This CDR3 is built from 15 residues. The CDR3 DNA follows: TGTGCCAGCAGTACGACAGGGTACGCAGGAAACACCATATATTTT. Its protein product is CASSTTGYAGNTIYF.

The chain uses TRBV11-2 and TRBJ1-1, with 7 bases matching TRBD1. J gave up 5 bases and V 0 bases, and 3 bases lay outside the gene matches. The CDR3 contains 14 residues. Germline V gene lookup returns CDR1 SGHAT and CDR2 FQNNGV. DNA of the CDR3: TGTGCCAGCAGCTTAGAACAGGGGTTGACTGAAGCTTTCTTT. Its protein product is CASSLEQGLTEAFF.

This clone was counted once. This chain joins TRBV7-3 and TRBJ2-3; 11 positions match TRBD2. The germline V gene has CDR1 SGHTA and CDR2 FQGTGA. With 3 bases clipped from V and 4 bases from J, the junction kept 3 bases outside the gene matches. This CDR3 contains 15 residues. CDR3 region: CASSFTSGSPDTQYF. The CDR3, as DNA: TGTGCCAGCAGCTTCACTAGCGGGAGTCCAGATACGCAGTATTTT.

The chain employs TRBV7-2 and TRBJ1-4, with 9 bases matching TRBD1. Germline loops: CDR1 SGHTA, CDR2 FQGNSA. V shed 4 bases and J 6 bases; nucleotides not matched to a gene: 6. This CDR3 has 15 amino acids. CDR3 protein: CASSWAGQGDEKLFF. The CDR3 nucleotides read TGTGCCAGCAGCTGGGCGGGACAGGGAGATGAAAAACTGTTTTTT.

The chain employs TRBV14 and TRBJ2-1; 15 bases are a match to TRBD2. This CDR3 is 17 amino acids long. CDR1 is SGHDN, CDR2 FVKESK, per germline. Germline trimming cut 2 bases from V and 8 bases from J; bases unmatched to any gene: 7. CDR3 nucleotides: TGTGCCAGCAGCCAAAAGGTGGGACTAGCGGGAGGCTATGAGCAGTTCTTC. Translation gives CASSQKVGLAGGYEQFF.